This section outlines one T cell receptor (beta chain) sequence together with its context. Antigen specificity is unknown. These data originate in a study of blood T cells in healthy people across ages. Notes on the study in general: Donors of long life had a larger count of naive CD4+ cells and greater diversity than aged donors. The percentage of naive T cells correlated strongly with TCR beta diversity.

Each sample gave at least 6 million isolated PBMCs. Then a second PCR, running roughly 7 to 11 cycles, was carried out with a sample-barcoded 5' primer and a J-beta primer mix. Each cDNA molecule carried a tag from a template-switch adaptor that contained 12 random nucleotides. TCRdb redid the calling of the 5' RACE reads with MiXCR, one entry per CDR3 protein. The table records about 1.6 million distinct CDR3 sequences, about 35% of them present only once. The sequenced material came from blood. This clonotype was sampled from a woman younger than 45 in good health.

The chain's CDR3 is CASREPGQGTDYTF. Here the CDR3 DNA reads TGTGCCAGCAGGGAACCGGGACAGGGGACGGACTACACCTTC. This chain joins TRBV6-1 and TRBJ1-2; 10 positions agree with TRBD1. The V gene end was trimmed by 6 bases and the J gene end by 10 bases; junction bases not matched to a gene: 11. Germline CDR1 is MNHNS and CDR2 is SASEGT. There are 14 residues in the CDR3.